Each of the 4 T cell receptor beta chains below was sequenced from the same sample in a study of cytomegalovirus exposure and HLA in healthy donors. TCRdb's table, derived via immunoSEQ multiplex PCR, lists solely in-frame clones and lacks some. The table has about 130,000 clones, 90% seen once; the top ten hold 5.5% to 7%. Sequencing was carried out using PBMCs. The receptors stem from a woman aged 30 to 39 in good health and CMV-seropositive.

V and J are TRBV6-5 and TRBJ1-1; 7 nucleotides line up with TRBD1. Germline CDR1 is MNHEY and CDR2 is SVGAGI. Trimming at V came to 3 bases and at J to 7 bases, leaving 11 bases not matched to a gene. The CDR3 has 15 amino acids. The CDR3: CASSYQPGQPIEAFF. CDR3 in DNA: TGTGCCAGCAGTTATCAACCGGGACAGCCTATTGAAGCTTTCTTT.

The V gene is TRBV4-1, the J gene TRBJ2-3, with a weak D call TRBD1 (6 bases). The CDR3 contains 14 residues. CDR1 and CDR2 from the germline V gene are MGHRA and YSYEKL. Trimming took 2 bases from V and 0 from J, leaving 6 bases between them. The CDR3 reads CASSQQGSTDTQYF. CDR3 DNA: TGCGCCAGCAGCCAACAGGGGAGCACAGATACGCAGTATTTT.

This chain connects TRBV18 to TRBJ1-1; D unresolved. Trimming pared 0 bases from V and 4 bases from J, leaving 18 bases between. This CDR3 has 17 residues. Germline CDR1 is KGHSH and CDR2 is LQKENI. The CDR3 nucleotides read TGTGCCAGCTCACCACCGTATGGTCGAACGGTAAGCACTGAAGCTTTCTTT. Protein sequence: CASSPPYGRTVSTEAFF.

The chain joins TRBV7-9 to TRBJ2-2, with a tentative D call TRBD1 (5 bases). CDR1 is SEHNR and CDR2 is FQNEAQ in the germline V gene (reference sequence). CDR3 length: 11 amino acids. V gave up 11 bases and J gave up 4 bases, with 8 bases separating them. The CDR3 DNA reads TGTGCCTGCCAGGGCACCGGGGAGCTGTTTTTT. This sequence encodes CACQGTGELFF.